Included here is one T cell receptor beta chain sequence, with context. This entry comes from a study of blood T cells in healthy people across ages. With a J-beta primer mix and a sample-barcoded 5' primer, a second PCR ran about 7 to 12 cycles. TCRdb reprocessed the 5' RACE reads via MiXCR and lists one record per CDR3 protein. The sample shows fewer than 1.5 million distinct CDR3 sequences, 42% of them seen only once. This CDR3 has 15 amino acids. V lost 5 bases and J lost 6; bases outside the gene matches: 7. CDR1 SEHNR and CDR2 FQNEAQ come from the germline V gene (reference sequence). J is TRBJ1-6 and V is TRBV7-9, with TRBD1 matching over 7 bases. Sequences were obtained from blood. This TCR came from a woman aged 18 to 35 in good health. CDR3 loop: CASSPGGGLNSPLHF. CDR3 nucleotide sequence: TGTGCCAGCAGCCCAGGGGGGGGCCTTAATTCACCCCTCCACTTT.